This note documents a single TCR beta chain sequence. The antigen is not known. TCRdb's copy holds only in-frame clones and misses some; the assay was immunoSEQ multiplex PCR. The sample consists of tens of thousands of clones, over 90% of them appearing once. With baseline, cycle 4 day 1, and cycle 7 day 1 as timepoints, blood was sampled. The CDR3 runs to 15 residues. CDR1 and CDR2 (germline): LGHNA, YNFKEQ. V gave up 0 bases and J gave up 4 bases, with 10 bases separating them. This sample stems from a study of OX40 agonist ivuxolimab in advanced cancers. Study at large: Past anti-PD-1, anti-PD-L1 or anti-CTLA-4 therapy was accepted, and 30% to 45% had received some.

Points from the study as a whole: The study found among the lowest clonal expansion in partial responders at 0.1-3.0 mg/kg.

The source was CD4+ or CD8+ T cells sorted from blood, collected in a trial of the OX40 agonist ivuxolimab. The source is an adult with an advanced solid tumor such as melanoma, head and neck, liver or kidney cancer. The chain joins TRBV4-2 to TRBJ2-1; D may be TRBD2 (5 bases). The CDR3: CASSQDNSVYNEQFF. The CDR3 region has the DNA TGTGCCAGCAGCCAAGACAATAGCGTTTACAATGAGCAGTTCTTC.